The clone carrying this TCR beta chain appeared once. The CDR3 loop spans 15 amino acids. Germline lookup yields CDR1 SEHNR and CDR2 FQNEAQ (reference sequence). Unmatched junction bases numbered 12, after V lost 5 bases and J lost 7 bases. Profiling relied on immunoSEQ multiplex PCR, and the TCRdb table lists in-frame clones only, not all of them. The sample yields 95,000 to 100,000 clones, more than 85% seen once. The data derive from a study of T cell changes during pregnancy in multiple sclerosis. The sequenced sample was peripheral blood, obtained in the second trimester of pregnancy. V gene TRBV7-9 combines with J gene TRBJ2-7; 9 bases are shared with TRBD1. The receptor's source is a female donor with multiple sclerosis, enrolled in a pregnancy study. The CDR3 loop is CASSPRTGVIGEQYF. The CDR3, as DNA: TGTGCCAGCAGCCCTCGGACAGGGGTAATAGGGGAGCAGTACTTC.